This T cell receptor (beta chain) was obtained from a study of T cells in Graves' hyperthyroidism and ophthalmopathy. The CDR3 is 12 amino acids. Germline loops: CDR1 MGHRA, CDR2 YSYEKL. V was clipped by 3 bases and J by 8 bases, with 8 bases between them. TCR beta CDR3 region amplification was performed from RNA transcripts. First-round RT-PCR of the TCR CDR3 relied on the HTBI primer set. TCRdb itself ran the multiplex PCR reads through MiXCR, one entry per CDR3 protein. The sample has 300,000 to 500,000 distinct CDR3 sequences; more than 12% are singletons. This clonotype turned up a few times. This chain uses TRBV4-1 with TRBJ2-1; no reliable D call. The clonotype comes from a man aged 50 to 60 with Graves' ophthalmopathy. Sequenced: blood. In nucleotides, the CDR3 is TGCGCCAGCAGCCATTTTGCGTATGAGCAGTTCTTC. This translates into CASSHFAYEQFF.